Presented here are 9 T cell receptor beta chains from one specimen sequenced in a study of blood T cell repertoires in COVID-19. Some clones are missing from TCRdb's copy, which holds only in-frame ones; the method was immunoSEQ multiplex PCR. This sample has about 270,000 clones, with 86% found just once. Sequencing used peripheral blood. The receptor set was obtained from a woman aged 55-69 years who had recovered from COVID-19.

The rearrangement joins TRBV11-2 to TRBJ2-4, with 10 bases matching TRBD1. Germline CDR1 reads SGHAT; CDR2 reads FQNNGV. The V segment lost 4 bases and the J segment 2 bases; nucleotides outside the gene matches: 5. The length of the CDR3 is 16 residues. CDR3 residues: CASSWTGGRTKNIQYF. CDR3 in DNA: TGTGCCAGCAGCTGGACAGGGGGTCGAACCAAAAACATTCAGTACTTC.

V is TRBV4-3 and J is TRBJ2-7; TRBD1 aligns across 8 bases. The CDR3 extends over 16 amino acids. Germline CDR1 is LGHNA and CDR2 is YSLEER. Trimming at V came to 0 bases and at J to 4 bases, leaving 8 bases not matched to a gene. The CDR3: CASSQDGQGARYEQYF. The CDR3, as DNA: TGCGCCAGCAGCCAAGATGGCCAGGGGGCGAGGTACGAGCAGTACTTC.

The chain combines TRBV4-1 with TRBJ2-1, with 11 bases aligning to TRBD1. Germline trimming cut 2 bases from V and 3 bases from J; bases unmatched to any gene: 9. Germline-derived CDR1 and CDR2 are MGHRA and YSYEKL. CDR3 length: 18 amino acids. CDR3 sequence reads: CASSQPRPGQGDYNEQFF. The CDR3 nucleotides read TGCGCCAGCAGCCAACCACGACCGGGACAGGGGGACTACAATGAGCAGTTCTTC.

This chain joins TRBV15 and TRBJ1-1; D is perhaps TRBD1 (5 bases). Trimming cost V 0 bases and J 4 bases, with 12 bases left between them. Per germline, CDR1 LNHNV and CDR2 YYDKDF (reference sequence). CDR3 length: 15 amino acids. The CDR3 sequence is CATSRDRSDITEAFF. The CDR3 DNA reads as TGTGCCACCAGCAGAGACCGATCGGACATCACTGAAGCTTTCTTT.

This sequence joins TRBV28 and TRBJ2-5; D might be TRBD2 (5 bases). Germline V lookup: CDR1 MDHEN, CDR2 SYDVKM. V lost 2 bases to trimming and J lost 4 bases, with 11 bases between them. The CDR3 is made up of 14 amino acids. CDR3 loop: CASSLGGLAETQYF. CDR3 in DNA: TGTGCCAGCAGTTTAGGCGGGCTTGCAGAGACCCAGTACTTC.

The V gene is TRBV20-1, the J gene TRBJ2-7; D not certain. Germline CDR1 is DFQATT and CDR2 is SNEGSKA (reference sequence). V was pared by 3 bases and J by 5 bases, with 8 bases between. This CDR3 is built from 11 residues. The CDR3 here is CSASGLDEQYF. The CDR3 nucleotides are TGCAGTGCTAGTGGCCTAGACGAGCAGTACTTC.

The CDR3 bases are TGTGCCAGCAGCCAAATCGGGTCGGGCGAGCAGTACTTC. It translates to CASSQIGSGEQYF. V gene TRBV7-8 combines with J gene TRBJ2-7; D remains ambiguous. V lost 5 bases and J 6 bases, leaving 14 bases between the germline ends. CDR1 and CDR2 (germline): SGHVS, FQNEAQ. CDR3 length: 13 residues.

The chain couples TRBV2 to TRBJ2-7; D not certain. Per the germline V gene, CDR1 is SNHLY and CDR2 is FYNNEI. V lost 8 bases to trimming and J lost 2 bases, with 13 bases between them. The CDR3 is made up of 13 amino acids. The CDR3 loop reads CASGVVRTYEQYF. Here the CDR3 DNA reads TGTGCCAGCGGTGTTGTCAGAACCTACGAGCAGTACTTC. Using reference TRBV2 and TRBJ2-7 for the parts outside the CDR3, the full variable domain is EPEVTQTPSHQVTQMGQEVILRCVPISNHLYFYWYRQILGQKVEFLVSFYNNEISEKSEIFDDQFSVERPDGSNFTLKIRSTKLEDSAMYFCASGVVRTYEQYFGPGTRLTVT.

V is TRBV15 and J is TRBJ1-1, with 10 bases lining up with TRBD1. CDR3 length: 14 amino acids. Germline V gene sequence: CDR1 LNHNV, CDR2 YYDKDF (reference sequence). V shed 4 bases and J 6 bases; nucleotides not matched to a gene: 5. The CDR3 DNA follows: TGTGCCACCAGCAAGGACAGGGGGTCCTCTGAAGCTTTCTTT. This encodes CATSKDRGSSEAFF.